This is a list of T cell receptor beta chains from one sample in a study of T-cell reconstitution after alpha-beta-depleted transplantation in children. TCRdb ran MiXCR on the PCR reads and lists one entry per CDR3 protein. The data contain around 300,000 distinct CDR3 sequences, 23% of them seen just once; the ten biggest clones take up 9.5% to 13%. The sequenced sample was PBMCs, mostly from graft donor cells, obtained 180 days after TCRalphabeta/CD19-depleted stem cell transplant. All receptors derive from a male patient aged 5 to 17 who had a stem cell transplant for acute lymphoblastic leukemia, so the T cells may come from the graft donor. The CDR3 runs from the conserved cysteine through the conserved F or W. The D gene is left open where the match is weak. Expanded clones get a size class; other rows say once, few or many, or leave the size out.

cdr3_aa,cdr3_nt,d_call,j_call,clone_size,v_call
CASSFAASGSPNEQFF,TGCGCCAGCAGCTTCGCGGCTAGCGGGAGCCCCAATGAGCAGTTCTTC,TRBD2,TRBJ2-1,many,TRBV5-1
CASSLGGPGLTLYEQYF,TGTGCCAGCAGCTTAGGGGGACCGGGACTAACTCTCTACGAGCAGTACTTC,TRBD2,TRBJ2-7,few,TRBV7-9
CASSSIAKQYF,TGTGCCAGCAGCTCCATCGCGAAGCAGTACTTC,NA,TRBJ2-7,NA,TRBV6-5
CASRPPGLHNEQFF,TGTGCCAGCAGGCCACCGGGACTCCACAATGAGCAGTTCTTC,NA,TRBJ2-1,few,TRBV11-2
CSATWPGQGRFYEQYF,TGCAGTGCTACCTGGCCCGGACAGGGGAGGTTTTACGAGCAGTACTTC,TRBD1,TRBJ2-7,few,TRBV20-1
CASSHDYRTDTQYF,TGTGCCAGCAGCCACGACTACCGCACAGATACGCAGTATTTT,NA,TRBJ2-3,NA,TRBV7-2
CASSPGQGIETQYF,TGCGCCAGCAGCCCGGGACAGGGAATAGAGACCCAGTACTTC,TRBD1,TRBJ2-5,few,TRBV5-1
CASSSIRHRDSKNIQYF,TGTGCCAGCAGCTCCATTCGACATCGGGACAGCAAAAACATTCAGTACTTC,TRBD1,TRBJ2-4,NA,TRBV11-2
CSARDLAELNFNYGYTF,TGCAGTGCTAGAGACCTTGCGGAGTTAAACTTTAACTATGGCTACACCTTC,NA,TRBJ1-2,NA,TRBV20-1
CSAEDGYEQYF,TGCAGCGCCGAGGACGGCTACGAGCAGTACTTC,NA,TRBJ2-7,NA,TRBV29-1
CATSDSWLGETQYF,TGTGCCACCAGTGATTCCTGGTTGGGAGAGACCCAGTACTTC,NA,TRBJ2-5,NA,TRBV24-1
CASSVVGDGRGYNEQFF,TGTGCCAGCAGCGTTGTTGGGGACGGGAGGGGCTACAATGAGCAGTTCTTC,TRBD2,TRBJ2-1,many,TRBV9
CASSLPGQGLEANYGYTF,TGTGCCAGCAGCTTACCGGGACAGGGCCTGGAAGCCAACTATGGCTACACCTTC,TRBD1,TRBJ1-2,few,TRBV11-1
CASSVGQVRNTEAFF,TGTGCCAGCAGCGTTGGACAGGTGAGGAACACTGAAGCTTTCTTT,TRBD1,TRBJ1-1,NA,TRBV9
CASSEGMGLAENEQFF,TGTGCCAGCAGTGAAGGGATGGGACTAGCGGAAAATGAGCAGTTCTTC,TRBD2,TRBJ2-1,NA,TRBV2
CASSLTRLGHRGYGYTF,TGTGCCAGCAGCCTAACGCGGTTGGGGCACAGGGGGTATGGCTACACCTTC,TRBD1,TRBJ1-2,NA,TRBV7-9
CASSLAGTGTNYGYTF,TGTGCCAGCAGCTTAGCAGGGACAGGGACAAACTATGGCTACACCTTC,TRBD1,TRBJ1-2,few,TRBV7-9
CASSRTGINQPQHF,TGTGCCAGCTCCAGGACCGGGATCAATCAGCCCCAGCATTTT,NA,TRBJ1-5,NA,TRBV27
CASRRLSTDTQYF,TGTGCCAGTAGGAGACTGAGCACAGATACGCAGTATTTT,NA,TRBJ2-3,few,TRBV19
CASSPDRVTYEQYF,TGTGCCAGCAGCCCAGACAGGGTCACCTACGAGCAGTACTTC,TRBD1,TRBJ2-7,few,TRBV6-2/TRBV6-3
CASSRTGGPDTQYF,TGCGCCAGCAGCCGGACGGGGGGGCCAGATACGCAGTATTTT,TRBD2,TRBJ2-3,few,TRBV5-1
CARGQGACNQPQHF,TGCGCCAGGGGACAGGGGGCCTGTAATCAGCCCCAGCATTTT,TRBD1,TRBJ1-5,NA,TRBV10-1
CATSDLLGGINTGELFF,TGTGCCACCAGTGATTTGCTTGGCGGGATCAACACCGGGGAGCTGTTTTTT,NA,TRBJ2-2,few,TRBV24-1
CASSAGWVNYEQYF,TGTGCCAGCAGCGCCGGATGGGTGAACTACGAGCAGTACTTC,NA,TRBJ2-7,NA,TRBV9
CASSFNPGPRPNTIYF,TGTGCCAGCAGTTTCAACCCAGGACCGAGGCCTAACACCATATATTTT,NA,TRBJ1-3,once,TRBV13
CASSEEAVTGGLDTQYF,TGTGCCAGCAGTGAAGAGGCTGTGACAGGGGGCCTTGATACGCAGTATTTT,TRBD1,TRBJ2-3,NA,TRBV2
CSAISQGVKNIQYF,TGCAGTGCTATTTCTCAGGGAGTCAAAAACATTCAGTACTTC,NA,TRBJ2-4,NA,TRBV20-1
CASSESGTPYEQYF,TGTGCCAGCAGTGAATCCGGGACCCCCTACGAGCAGTACTTC,NA,TRBJ2-7,few,TRBV25-1
CSARDQSGDYLPYEQYF,TGCAGTGCTAGAGATCAGTCAGGGGACTACCTTCCCTACGAGCAGTACTTC,NA,TRBJ2-7,NA,TRBV20-1
CASSLVEGGTEAFF,TGTGCCAGCAGTTTAGTAGAGGGAGGTACTGAAGCTTTCTTT,NA,TRBJ1-1,NA,TRBV12-3/TRBV12-4
CASSSGTAKRGETQYF,TGCGCCAGCAGCAGTGGGACAGCCAAGCGAGGAGAGACCCAGTACTTC,TRBD1,TRBJ2-5,NA,TRBV5-1
CASSFRGLSSYEQYF,TGTGCCAGCAGTTTTAGGGGTCTGAGCTCCTACGAGCAGTACTTC,NA,TRBJ2-7,NA,TRBV28
CASSPLEPANTEAFF,TGTGCCAGCTCACCACTCGAGCCGGCGAACACTGAAGCTTTCTTT,NA,TRBJ1-1,few,TRBV18
CATAGAEGNQPQHF,TGTGCCACTGCCGGGGCCGAGGGAAATCAGCCCCAGCATTTT,NA,TRBJ1-5,few,TRBV24-1